One sample yielded the 9 T cell receptor beta chains listed below, sequenced in a study of identical twins. TCRdb re-called the 5' RACE reads through MiXCR, storing one row per CDR3 protein. The sample shows about 480,000 distinct CDR3 sequences, 14% of them seen only once. The data also belong to a second study, concerning yellow fever vaccine responses in identical twins.

Source material: CD4+ T cells sorted from blood. The receptors were gathered from a woman under 30 in good health.

The CDR3 nucleotides read TGCAGCGTGACTAGCGGGCTCTCCTACGAGCAGTACTTC. This encodes CSVTSGLSYEQYF. V is TRBV29-1 and J is TRBJ2-7, with 10 bases fitting TRBD2. The CDR3 is 13 residues long. Germline CDR1 and CDR2: SQVTM and ANQGSEA. The trim removed 6 bases at V and 0 bases at J, leaving 2 bases unmatched.

The chain links TRBV11-2 to TRBJ2-3, with 10 bases aligning to TRBD2. V lost 6 bases to trimming and J lost 1 base; unmatched junction nucleotides: 10. Germline V gene lookup returns CDR1 SGHAT and CDR2 FQNNGV. The CDR3 spans 17 residues. The CDR3 region has the DNA TGTGCCAGCAGTTACAGGGCCCTAGCGGGAGGCACAGATACGCAGTATTTT. It specifies CASSYRALAGGTDTQYF.

This clonotype was seen only a few times. The rearrangement links TRBV30 to TRBJ1-2; unclear D gene. The CDR3 has 12 amino acids. Deletions cut 0 bases from V and 8 bases from J, with 10 bases between. The V gene's germline CDR1 is GTSNPN and CDR2 SVGIG (reference sequence). The CDR3 DNA reads as TGTGCCTGGAGTGTCCCAGGCCGGGGCTACACCTTC. Translating gives CAWSVPGRGYTF.

This clonotype showed up many times. The chain is built from TRBV20-1 and TRBJ2-7; either TRBD1 or TRBD2 may supply D (6 bases each). V gave up 3 bases and J gave up 5 bases, with 14 bases separating them. The germline gives CDR1 DFQATT, CDR2 SNEGSKA (reference sequence). This CDR3 region has 13 residues. CDR3 DNA: TGCAGTGCTAGGAGGGGGGCAGTGGACGAGCAGTACTTC. Translating gives CSARRGAVDEQYF.

The chain links TRBV19 to TRBJ2-7; D may be TRBD2 (5 bases). Germline V lookup: CDR1 LNHDA, CDR2 SQIVND (reference sequence). The CDR3 has 13 amino acids. Deletions cut 4 bases from V and 3 bases from J, with 10 bases between. CDR3 sequence: CASSNVGSYEQYF. As DNA, the CDR3 is TGTGCCAGTAGTAACGTGGGGAGCTACGAGCAGTACTTC.

The chain recombines TRBV7-9 with TRBJ2-7; D might be TRBD1 (5 bases). Trimming took off 3 bases at V and 1 base at J, with 10 bases between the two ends. Germline CDR1 SEHNR, CDR2 FQNEAQ (reference sequence). The CDR3 is 14 residues long. For the CDR3, the DNA is TGTGCCAGCAGCTTCGACAGATTATCCTACGAGCAGTACTTC. Translating gives CASSFDRLSYEQYF. Based on the CDR3 plus reference TRBV7-9 and TRBJ2-7, the full variable domain is DTGVSQNPRHKITKRGQNVTFRCDPISEHNRLYWYRQTLGQGPEFLTYFQNEAQLEKSRLLSDRFSAERPKGSFSTLEIQRTEQGDSAMYLCASSFDRLSYEQYFGPGTRLTVT.

This clonotype turned up a few times. The junction does not match germline at one end; this may be a read error. V and J are TRBV28 and TRBJ2-1, with D maybe TRBD1 (6 bases). Germline assignment: CDR1 MDHEN and CDR2 SYDVKM. This CDR3 has 14 amino acids. The CDR3 loop is CNRNRAQGYNQQFF. The CDR3 DNA follows: TGTAATCGGAATAGGGCCCAGGGGTACAATCAGCAGTTCTTC.

This chain uses TRBV6-2 or TRBV6-3 with TRBJ2-5; 8 bases are a match to TRBD1. V gave up 2 bases and J gave up 5 bases; unmatched junction bases: 10. Per the germline V gene, CDR1 is MNHEY and CDR2 is SVGEGT. CDR3 length: 16 residues. CDR3 bases: TGTGCCAGCAGTTACCAGGACAGGGTAATCGGCGAGACCCAGTACTTC. This sequence encodes CASSYQDRVIGETQYF.

The DNA of the CDR3 is TGTGCCAGTAGTATAGATCCCGACAGCACGCGGCAGACCCAGTACTTC. Translated: CASSIDPDSTRQTQYF. The chain joins TRBV19 to TRBJ2-5; D perhaps matches TRBD1 (5 bases). Germline V gene data show CDR1 as LNHDA and CDR2 as SQIVND (reference sequence). V dropped 0 bases and J dropped 6 bases, with 17 bases sitting between them. This CDR3 comprises 16 residues.